Each of the 32 T cell receptor beta chains below was sequenced from the same sample in a study of CD8 T cells in Susac syndrome. cDNA came from about 0.51 to 1 ug RNA primed by random hexamers. One entry per CDR3 protein, called by TCRdb with MiXCR from the immunoSEQ multiplex PCR reads. The profile shows fewer than 90,000 distinct CDR3 sequences, about 93% of them singletons. Sequenced: CD8+ T cells from PBMCs. Every receptor here comes from a human donor with Susac syndrome.

The gene calls are TRBV20-1 and TRBJ2-1; 7 positions agree with TRBD2. Germline V gives CDR1 DFQATT, CDR2 SNEGSKA (reference sequence). This CDR3 comprises 15 residues. V dropped 0 bases and J dropped 6; count of bases not matched to a gene: 8. CDR3 region: CSARDQGLNLNEQFF. In nucleotides, the CDR3 is TGCAGTGCTAGAGATCAGGGACTAAATCTCAATGAGCAGTTCTTC.

This clonotype was observed a single time. The chain joins TRBV29-1 to TRBJ2-1, with D perhaps matching TRBD1 (5 bases). Germline loops: CDR1 SQVTM, CDR2 ANQGSEA. Trimming shortened V by 4 bases and J by 5 bases, and 9 bases separated the two germline ends. This CDR3 has 12 amino acids. DNA for the CDR3: TGCAGCGTTGGGGTAGGGGACAATGAGCAGTTCTTC. Translated: CSVGVGDNEQFF.

The gene calls are TRBV5-6 and TRBJ2-7; no firm D call. V dropped 0 bases and J dropped 2 bases, with 12 bases sitting between them. This CDR3 comprises 15 residues. The germline V gene has CDR1 SGHDT and CDR2 YYEEEE. CDR3 sequence: CASSLESVGPYEQYF. The CDR3 DNA reads as TGTGCCAGCAGCTTGGAATCGGTCGGCCCCTACGAGCAGTACTTC.

This clonotype is a singleton in its sample. The rearrangement uses TRBV13 and TRBJ1-5; the D gene is possibly TRBD1 (5 bases). The CDR3 sequence is 18 residues long. Trimming removed 1 base from V and 1 base from J, with 17 bases in between. CDR1 and CDR2 (germline): PRHDT, FYEKMQ (reference sequence). The CDR3 loop reads CASSLAGAGMVSNQPQHF. Written as DNA, the CDR3 is TGTGCCAGCAGCTTAGCTGGGGCAGGGATGGTAAGCAATCAGCCCCAGCATTTT.

The chain has TRBV4-3 and TRBJ1-1, with 8 nucleotides matching TRBD1. The trim removed 4 bases at V and 0 bases at J, leaving 7 bases unmatched. Germline CDR1 and CDR2: LGHNA and YSLEER. This CDR3 contains 16 residues. In nucleotides, the CDR3 is TGCGCCAGCAGCCCCCGGCTGACAGGGGTGAACACTGAAGCTTTCTTT. It specifies CASSPRLTGVNTEAFF.

The chain combines TRBV7-9 with TRBJ1-2, with TRBD1 matching over 8 bases. V gave up 3 bases and J gave up 4 bases; unmatched junction bases: 7. Germline V gives CDR1 SEHNR, CDR2 FQNEAQ (reference sequence). CDR3 length equals 15 residues. CDR3 loop: CASSFMTGAPYGYTF. The CDR3 coding sequence is TGTGCCAGCAGCTTTATGACAGGGGCTCCCTATGGCTACACCTTC.

The chain is built from TRBV14 and TRBJ2-6; D is unclear. The CDR3 sequence is 14 residues long. Trimming left V 5 bases short and J 0 bases short, with 5 bases between. Germline V gene sequence: CDR1 SGHDN, CDR2 FVKESK. CDR3 in amino acids: CASSGYSGANVLTF. The CDR3, as DNA: TGTGCCAGCAGCGGATACTCTGGGGCCAACGTCCTGACTTTC.

V gene TRBV5-1 combines with J gene TRBJ2-7, with 9 bases that match TRBD1. V gave up 2 bases and J gave up 6 bases; unmatched junction bases: 6. CDR3 length equals 14 residues. Germline V gene data show CDR1 as SGHRS and CDR2 as YFSETQ. The CDR3 coding sequence is TGCGCCAGCAGCTTCAGGGGGACAGGGACCGAGCAGTACTTC. This translates into CASSFRGTGTEQYF.

The chain recombines TRBV29-1 with TRBJ2-3, with 10 bases fitting TRBD2. Germline CDR1 and CDR2: SQVTM and ANQGSEA. After removal of 2 bases from V and 6 bases from J, the junction contained 8 bases not matched to a gene. This CDR3 is built from 15 residues. The CDR3 nucleotides are TGCAGCGTTGAACGGGGTAGCGGGGGGTTCGATACGCAGTATTTT. Amino acid sequence: CSVERGSGGFDTQYF.

The count of this clonotype is one. The genes are TRBV12-3 or TRBV12-4 and TRBJ2-6, with D unresolved. This CDR3 spans 15 amino acids. Trimming stripped 7 bases from V and 3 bases from J, with 13 bases between. The CDR3, as DNA: TGTGCCAGCACTCAGGTGCTCAGTGGGGCCAACGTCCTGACTTTC. Translating gives CASTQVLSGANVLTF.

CDR3 residues: CASSLAVDTYEQYF. CDR3 sequence (DNA): TGCGCCAGCAGCCTGGCGGTAGATACCTACGAGCAGTACTTC. This chain joins TRBV4-3 and TRBJ2-7; no definite D call. The CDR3 totals 14 residues. Germline V gene sequence: CDR1 LGHNA, CDR2 YSLEER. V lost 4 bases, J lost 2 bases, and 12 bases lay in between.

The chain has TRBV6-1 and TRBJ2-7; D unresolved. The V gene lost 3 bases and the J gene lost 2 bases, with 8 bases spanning the gap. CDR3 size: 13 residues. From germline, CDR1 is MNHNS and CDR2 SASEGT. CDR3 protein: CASSDTDTYEQYF. CDR3 nucleotides: TGTGCCAGCAGTGATACAGACACCTACGAGCAGTACTTC.

The chain uses TRBV15 and TRBJ1-5; D not certain. Trimming removed 0 bases from V and 2 bases from J, with 8 bases in between. The CDR3 covers 15 residues. Germline V gene sequence: CDR1 LNHNV, CDR2 YYDKDF (reference sequence). The CDR3 coding sequence is TGTGCCACCAGCAGAGACCCCGGAGGCAATCAGCCCCAGCATTTT. This encodes CATSRDPGGNQPQHF. Drawing the rest from reference TRBV15 and TRBJ1-5, the complete variable domain is DAMVIQNPRYQVTQFGKPVTLSCSQTLNHNVMYWYQQKSSQAPKLLFHYYDKDFNNEADTPDNFQSRRPNTSFCFLDIRSPGLGDTAMYLCATSRDPGGNQPQHFGDGTRLSIL.

This chain uses TRBV27 with TRBJ2-7, with 13 bases that match TRBD2. Trimming cost V 7 bases and J 3 bases; bases outside gene matches: 9. Germline V gene data show CDR1 as MNHEY and CDR2 as SMNVEV (reference sequence). The CDR3 extends over 16 amino acids. In DNA form, the CDR3 reads TGTGCCAGCAACCCCACTGGGACTAGCGGGAACTACGAGCAGTACTTC. Residues: CASNPTGTSGNYEQYF.

This chain joins TRBV6-2 or TRBV6-3 and TRBJ2-2; D possibly corresponds to TRBD2 (5 bases). This CDR3 spans 14 amino acids. The germline V and J ends were trimmed by 4 bases and 4 bases, with 10 bases remaining between them. CDR1 is MNHEY, CDR2 SVGEGT, per germline. The CDR3 is CASSWGVSTGELFF. DNA of the CDR3: TGTGCCAGCAGTTGGGGAGTTTCCACCGGGGAGCTGTTTTTT.

The chain links TRBV14 to TRBJ2-4, with a weak D call TRBD1 (6 bases). V dropped 6 bases and J dropped 1 base, with 13 bases sitting between them. The CDR3 loop spans 15 amino acids. Germline CDR1 reads SGHDN; CDR2 reads FVKESK. In DNA form, the CDR3 reads TGTGCCAGCAGGCCAACAGGGAGCGCCAAAAACATTCAGTACTTC. Amino acids: CASRPTGSAKNIQYF.

The rearrangement joins TRBV11-2 to TRBJ2-1; D is undetermined. With 1 base removed from V and 6 bases from J, the gap between germline ends came to 10 bases. The CDR3 consists of 14 residues. The germline gives CDR1 SGHAT, CDR2 FQNNGV. CDR3 loop: CASSLGQGGNEQFF. For the CDR3, the DNA is TGTGCCAGCAGCTTAGGTCAAGGCGGCAATGAGCAGTTCTTC.

This rearrangement joins TRBV6-5 to TRBJ1-1, with D possibly being TRBD1 (5 bases). This CDR3 has 15 amino acids. Germline CDR1 MNHEY, CDR2 SVGAGI. The V end was cut by 5 bases, the J end by 3 bases, with 16 bases between. The CDR3 sequence: CASSLNWGGDTEAFF. CDR3 coding DNA: TGTGCCAGCAGTCTGAATTGGGGGGGGGACACTGAAGCTTTCTTT.

The chain links TRBV29-1 to TRBJ2-7, with 16 bases lining up with TRBD2. V dropped 6 bases and J dropped 1; count of bases not matched to a gene: 12. Germline assignment: CDR1 SQVTM and CDR2 ANQGSEA. This CDR3 comprises 18 residues. The CDR3 DNA sequence: TGCAGCGTAGTGGGGACTAGCGGGAGGGCCGTATTATCCTACGAGCAGTACTTC. Translating it yields CSVVGTSGRAVLSYEQYF.

The genes are TRBV7-8 and TRBJ2-4; TRBD2 aligns across 8 bases. Germline V gives CDR1 SGHVS, CDR2 FQNEAQ. The length of the CDR3 is 16 residues. V shed 1 base and J 4 bases; nucleotides not matched to a gene: 6. The DNA for the CDR3 is TGTGCCAGCAGCTTAGAATGGCCGGGAGGGAAAAACATTCAGTACTTC. Protein product: CASSLEWPGGKNIQYF.

This clonotype appeared once. The chain links TRBV7-2 to TRBJ1-3; no firm D call. The V end was cut by 1 base, the J end by 4 bases, with 5 bases between. The germline V gene has CDR1 SGHTA and CDR2 FQGNSA. CDR3 length: 13 amino acids. The CDR3 sequence is CASSLVTGNTIYF. CDR3 bases: TGTGCCAGCAGCTTAGTAACGGGAAACACCATATATTTT. Together with reference TRBV7-2 and TRBJ1-3, the CDR3 gives the full variable domain: GAGVSQSPSNKVTEKGKDVELRCDPISGHTALYWYRQSLGQGLEFLIYFQGNSAPDKSGLPSDRFSAERTGGSVSTLTIQRTQQEDSAVYLCASSLVTGNTIYFGEGSWLTVV.

The CDR3 reads CASTAWRGNTEAFF. Here the CDR3 DNA reads TGTGCCAGCACCGCTTGGCGGGGGAACACTGAAGCTTTCTTT. The chain links TRBV28 to TRBJ1-1, with no clear D. The V end was cut by 7 bases, the J end by 1 base, with 13 bases between. CDR3 length: 14 residues. Germline values: CDR1 MDHEN, CDR2 SYDVKM.

This chain joins TRBV28 and TRBJ2-1, with TRBD2 as a possible D gene (5 bases). The CDR3 is 14 residues long. Germline V gene data show CDR1 as MDHEN and CDR2 as SYDVKM. V gave up 5 bases and J gave up 5 bases, with 13 bases separating them. The CDR3, as DNA: TGTGCCAGCAGTCAACTAGGGCTCCACAATGAGCAGTTCTTC. Translation: CASSQLGLHNEQFF. Full variable domain (rest looked up from reference TRBV28 and TRBJ2-1): DVKVTQSSRYLVKRTGEKVFLECVQDMDHENMFWYRQDPGLGLRLIYFSYDVKMKEKGDIPEGYSVSREKKERFSLILESASTNQTSMYLCASSQLGLHNEQFFGPGTRLTVL.

The chain employs TRBV6-2 or TRBV6-3 and TRBJ1-5, with 8 nucleotides matching TRBD1. This CDR3 has 17 residues. Germline lookup yields CDR1 MNHEY and CDR2 SVGEGT. V dropped 2 bases and J dropped 2; count of bases not matched to a gene: 8. The CDR3 sequence is CASSYVIGQGGNQPQHF. The CDR3 DNA reads TGTGCCAGCAGTTACGTTATAGGACAGGGCGGCAATCAGCCCCAGCATTTT.

This clonotype is a singleton in its sample. The chain is built from TRBV5-1 and TRBJ1-2; 7 nucleotides line up with TRBD1. Trimming removed 3 bases from V and 4 bases from J; junction bases left unmatched: 9. Germline assignment: CDR1 SGHRS and CDR2 YFSETQ. This CDR3 has 15 amino acids. CDR3 in DNA: TGCGCCAGCAGCTCAACTGGGACAGCGCCCTATGGCTACACCTTC. It specifies CASSSTGTAPYGYTF.

This chain uses TRBV19 with TRBJ2-1, with 9 bases that match TRBD2. CDR3 size: 15 residues. Trimming took 3 bases from V and 7 from J; bases not matched to a gene: 7. Germline V gene sequence: CDR1 LNHDA, CDR2 SQIVND (reference sequence). The CDR3 here is CASSIALAGINEQFF. As DNA, the CDR3 is TGTGCCAGTAGTATTGCCCTAGCGGGGATAAATGAGCAGTTCTTC. Based on the CDR3 plus reference TRBV19 and TRBJ2-1, the full variable domain is DGGITQSPKYLFRKEGQNVTLSCEQNLNHDAMYWYRQDPGQGLRLIYYSQIVNDFQKGDIAEGYSVSREKKESFPLTVTSAQKNPTAFYLCASSIALAGINEQFFGPGTRLTVL.

The table lists this clonotype with a count of one. V usage is TRBV7-9 and J usage is TRBJ2-3; D gene ambiguous. Germline CDR1 is SEHNR and CDR2 is FQNEAQ (reference sequence). V lost 2 bases to trimming and J lost 0 bases, with 9 bases between them. This CDR3 has 15 amino acids. The CDR3 protein is CASSLSSASTDTQYF. CDR3 in DNA: TGTGCCAGCAGCTTATCATCAGCTAGCACAGATACGCAGTATTTT.

The V and J genes are TRBV7-2 and TRBJ1-2; 10 nucleotides line up with TRBD1. V lost 5 bases, J lost 5 bases, and 5 bases stayed unmatched. The CDR3 sequence is 14 residues long. CDR1 SGHTA and CDR2 FQGNSA come from the germline V gene. CDR3 sequence (DNA): TGTGCCAGCAGCCCGAGGGACAGGGGATATGGCTACACCTTC. This gives the protein CASSPRDRGYGYTF.

The chain employs TRBV2 and TRBJ2-7; TRBD1 aligns across 8 bases. This CDR3 region has 15 residues. Germline V gives CDR1 SNHLY, CDR2 FYNNEI. Trimming at V came to 4 bases and at J to 1 base, leaving 6 bases not matched to a gene. CDR3 loop: CASSGPGTGSYEQYF. The DNA of the CDR3 is TGTGCCAGCAGTGGTCCCGGGACAGGTTCCTACGAGCAGTACTTC.

This clonotype was found once. DNA for the CDR3: TGCAGCGTTGGGGGCGGGATGAGCTCCTACAATGAGCAGTTCTTC. It encodes CSVGGGMSSYNEQFF. The chain recombines TRBV29-1 with TRBJ2-1; tentatively, D is TRBD2 (6 bases). The CDR3 extends over 15 amino acids. Germline V gives CDR1 SQVTM, CDR2 ANQGSEA. V gave up 4 bases and J gave up 0 bases, with 13 bases separating them.

This chain uses TRBV6-2 or TRBV6-3 with TRBJ2-7; no definite D call. The ends were cut back, 2 bases at V and 5 bases at J, with 10 bases in the middle. CDR3 length: 13 amino acids. From germline, CDR1 is MNHEY and CDR2 SVGEGT. The CDR3 loop reads CASSYVGYDEQYF. As DNA, the CDR3 is TGTGCCAGCAGTTACGTCGGGTACGACGAGCAGTACTTC.

The rearrangement uses TRBV13 and TRBJ2-1; 10 bases map to TRBD2. Unmatched junction bases numbered 15, after V lost 0 bases and J lost 7 bases. CDR3 length: 19 residues. Per the germline V gene, CDR1 is PRHDT and CDR2 is FYEKMQ (reference sequence). The CDR3 sequence is CASSLGRYQTSGYLNEQFF. The CDR3 region has the DNA TGTGCCAGCAGCTTAGGCCGATATCAGACTAGCGGGTATTTAAATGAGCAGTTCTTC.